Listed below are T cell receptor beta chains from one sample, sequenced in a study of molecular identifiers for immune sequencing clone quantification. MiXCR, run by TCRdb on the PCR reads, gives a single entry per CDR3 protein. The table lists 460,000 or so distinct CDR3 sequences, about a quarter of them singletons, with roughly 0.77% in the top ten. The specimen was naive CD8+ T cells from blood, with Jurkat cell RNA spiked in. Receptors were obtained from a human donor in good health. Some libraries in this study had Jurkat cell RNA spiked in. CDR3s include the opening cysteine and the closing phenylalanine or tryptophan. The D gene is left open where the match is weak. The size of a clone is reported for some rows only, either as once, few or many, or as a class for expanded clones.

TRBD2	TRBJ2-5	.	TRBV6-2/TRBV6-3	CASSTGLAVQETQYF	TGTGCCAGCAGTACGGGACTAGCGGTCCAAGAGACCCAGTACTTC
TRBD1	TRBJ2-3	.	TRBV7-9	CASSLVYMFGTGYTDTQYF	TGTGCCAGCAGCTTAGTATATATGTTTGGGACAGGGTACACAGATACGCAGTATTTT
TRBD2	TRBJ2-2	few	TRBV20-1	CSANLLAGEGWTGELFF	TGCAGTGCTAATTTATTAGCGGGTGAGGGATGGACCGGGGAGCTGTTTTTT
.	TRBJ1-2	few	TRBV28	CASSPSGHYGYTF	TGTGCCAGCAGTCCGTCCGGTCATTATGGCTACACCTTC
.	TRBJ2-3	many	TRBV7-9	CASSLVVDTQYF	TGTGCCAGCAGCTTAGTCGTCGATACGCAGTATTTT
.	TRBJ1-4	few	TRBV4-1	CASSQEGGRLFF	TGCGCCAGCAGCCAAGAGGGGGGACGACTGTTTTTT
.	TRBJ2-7	.	TRBV5-1	CASSLGSYGYEQYF	TGCGCCAGCAGCTTGGGCAGTTACGGGTACGAGCAGTACTTC
TRBD1	TRBJ2-7	few	TRBV7-9	CASSPPGTGEGEQYF	TGTGCCAGCAGCCCCCCCGGGACAGGGGAGGGCGAGCAGTACTTC
TRBD1	TRBJ1-1	few	TRBV4-3	CASSLGQGLRTEAFF	TGCGCCAGCAGCCTGGGACAGGGTCTGCGAACTGAAGCTTTCTTT
.	TRBJ2-4	few	TRBV27	CASSLWAQSGIAKNIQYF	TGTGCCAGCAGTTTATGGGCTCAGTCTGGTATAGCCAAAAACATTCAGTACTTC
.	TRBJ2-3	.	TRBV12-3/TRBV12-4	CASSLQGAGDTQCF	TGTGCCAGCAGCTTACAGGGAGCTGGAGATACGCAGTGTTTT
.	TRBJ1-2	.	TRBV7-9	CASSGNPNYGYTF	TGTGCCAGCAGCGGGAATCCCAACTATGGCTACACCTTC
TRBD1	TRBJ1-4	.	TRBV29-1	CSVYDRGLGEKLFF	TGCAGCGTTTATGACAGGGGGCTGGGAGAAAAACTGTTTTTT
.	TRBJ2-3	many	TRBV9	CASSVGTGSTDTQYF	TGTGCCAGCAGCGTAGGTACGGGAAGTACAGATACGCAGTATTTT
.	TRBJ2-7	.	TRBV6-6	CASRYTQDDYEQYF	TGTGCCAGCAGATACACACAGGACGACTACGAGCAGTACTTC
.	TRBJ2-7	few	TRBV20-1	CSARDPLGGANYYEQYF	TGCAGTGCTAGAGATCCGTTAGGGGGGGCGAATTACTACGAGCAGTACTTC
TRBD1	TRBJ2-7	.	TRBV7-8	CASSYLARRHPGQGLDEQYF	TGTGCCAGCAGCTACTTGGCACGAAGGCACCCGGGACAGGGGCTCGACGAGCAGTACTTC
.	TRBJ2-1	.	TRBV27	CARSPWGAMTSYNEQFF	TGTGCCCGCAGTCCCTGGGGCGCAATGACTTCCTACAATGAGCAGTTCTTC
.	TRBJ2-2	.	TRBV5-4	CASSEWTRGTGEPFF	TGTGCCAGCAGCGAATGGACCAGAGGCACCGGGGAGCCGTTTTTT
TRBD1	TRBJ1-1	few	TRBV6-5	CASRPGQGSTEAFF	TGTGCCAGCAGGCCGGGACAGGGTAGCACTGAAGCTTTCTTT
.	TRBJ1-5	few	TRBV12-3/TRBV12-4	CASSLDLSNQPQHF	TGTGCCAGCAGTTTAGATCTCAGCAATCAGCCCCAGCATTTT
.	TRBJ1-1	many	TRBV6-5	CASSYSIPIPNTEAFF	TGTGCCAGCAGTTACTCGATCCCCATTCCGAACACTGAAGCTTTCTTT
.	TRBJ2-1	many	TRBV24-1	CATSTGYNEQFF	TGTGCCACCTCCACAGGGTACAATGAGCAGTTCTTC
.	TRBJ1-1	many	TRBV21-1	CASSKAAGENTEAFF	TGTGCCAGCAGCAAAGCGGCGGGGGAGAACACTGAAGCTTTCTTT
.	TRBJ2-1	few	TRBV19	CASSIDSAYNEQFF	TGTGCCAGTAGTATAGACAGCGCCTACAATGAGCAGTTCTTC
TRBD1	TRBJ1-1	few	TRBV30	CAWSYTDDRGYGGNTEAFF	TGTGCCTGGAGTTACACCGACGACAGGGGATACGGAGGGAACACTGAAGCTTTCTTT
.	TRBJ1-6	.	TRBV20-1	CRARVSRGLNNSPLPF	TGCCGTGCTAGAGTATCGCGGGGCCTGAATAATTCCCCCCTCCCCTTT
.	TRBJ2-1	few	TRBV6-5	CASRGVADYNEQFF	TGTGCCAGCAGGGGGGTAGCGGATTACAATGAGCAGTTCTTC
.	TRBJ2-7	many	TRBV25-1	CASSEPNYYEQYF	TGTGCCAGCAGTGAACCAAACTACTACGAGCAGTACTTC
.	TRBJ2-2	many	TRBV6-5	CASRTGLGELFF	TGTGCCAGCAGAACAGGGCTCGGGGAGCTGTTTTTT
.	TRBJ2-7	.	TRBV2	CARRRDSGEQYF	TGTGCCCGCAGGAGGGACTCCGGCGAGCAGTACTTC
TRBD2	TRBJ2-2	.	TRBV4-3	CASSRASGNGELFF	TGCGCCAGCAGCCGTGCTAGCGGGAACGGGGAGCTGTTTTTT
TRBD1	TRBJ2-1	once	TRBV9	CASSVETGMGSDEQFF	TGTGCCAGCAGCGTGGAGACAGGGATGGGGTCGGATGAGCAGTTCTTC
TRBD2	TRBJ2-1	few	TRBV12-3/TRBV12-4	CASRAGTSGPIGRGFF	TGTGCCAGCAGAGCAGGGACTAGCGGTCCTATAGGCCGGGGGTTCTTC
TRBD1	TRBJ2-7	few	TRBV29-1	CSVELGGGEQYF	TGCAGCGTTGAGTTAGGGGGCGGCGAGCAGTACTTC
.	TRBJ2-3	.	TRBV27	CASSLSIKGDSTDTQYF	TGTGCCAGCAGTTTATCGATAAAGGGGGATAGCACAGATACGCAGTATTTT
.	TRBJ1-1	.	TRBV30	CAWSGIFNTEAFF	TGTGCCTGGAGTGGAATATTTAACACTGAAGCTTTCTTT
.	TRBJ1-1	.	TRBV7-9	CASSLVEGTEAFF	TGTGCCAGCAGCTTAGTAGAGGGGACTGAAGCTTTCTTT
.	TRBJ1-2	.	TRBV7-9	CASSLDYAYYGYTF	TGTGCCAGCAGCTTAGATTATGCTTACTATGGCTACACCTTC
TRBD2	TRBJ2-1	few	TRBV27	CASSPAGDPSYNEQFF	TGTGCCAGCAGCCCCGCGGGGGACCCCTCCTACAATGAGCAGTTCTTC
.	TRBJ1-1	.	TRBV20-1	CSARQLGLLTEAFF	TGCAGTGCTAGACAGCTGGGACTTCTCACTGAAGCTTTCTTT
.	TRBJ1-2	many	TRBV12-3/TRBV12-4	CASSSAGEDYGYTF	TGTGCCAGCAGTTCAGCAGGGGAGGACTATGGCTACACCTTC
.	TRBJ2-5	.	TRBV6-5	CTSSYHSQETQYF	TGTACCAGCAGTTACCACAGCCAAGAGACCCAGTACTTC
TRBD2	TRBJ2-7	many	TRBV4-3	CASSQDIGLAGYEQYF	TGCGCCAGCAGCCAAGATATCGGGCTAGCGGGCTACGAGCAGTACTTC
.	TRBJ1-4	many	TRBV13	CASSLEGGEGEKLFF	TGTGCCAGCAGCTTAGAGGGGGGCGAAGGAGAAAAACTGTTTTTT
.	TRBJ2-3	.	TRBV24-1	CATAFGSAVTDTQYF	TGTGCCACCGCGTTCGGGAGCGCTGTAACAGATACGCAGTATTTT
.	TRBJ2-7	few	TRBV28	CASSLAHASYEQYF	TGTGCCAGCAGTTTAGCCCACGCCTCCTACGAGCAGTACTTC
.	TRBJ1-2	few	TRBV4-3	CASSQDSTGIYGYTF	TGCGCCAGCAGCCAAGATTCGACGGGTATTTATGGCTACACCTTC
TRBD1	TRBJ2-3	.	TRBV19	CASTPRGRTDTQYF	TGTGCCAGCACCCCCAGGGGGCGGACAGATACGCAGTATTTT
TRBD2	TRBJ2-1	.	TRBV29-1	CSAPGLANNEQFF	TGCAGCGCTCCGGGACTAGCGAACAATGAGCAGTTCTTC
.	TRBJ1-5	.	TRBV12-3/TRBV12-4	CASSLLIGGIQPQHF	TGTGCGAGCAGTTTACTAATAGGGGGTATACAGCCCCAGCATTTT
TRBD1	TRBJ1-5	.	TRBV20-1	CSAREGQINQPQHF	TGCAGTGCTAGAGAGGGACAGATAAATCAGCCCCAGCATTTT
TRBD1	TRBJ2-5	few	TRBV2	CASSEGGAGGQETQYF	TGTGCCAGCAGTGAAGGGGGAGCAGGGGGCCAAGAGACCCAGTACTTC
TRBD2	TRBJ2-5	few	TRBV7-3	CASSAIGGRQETQYF	TGTGCCAGCAGTGCTATCGGGGGGAGGCAAGAGACCCAGTACTTC
.	TRBJ2-7	once	TRBV6-1	CASGAGLGPYEQYF	TGTGCCAGCGGCGCCGGTCTAGGGCCCTACGAGCAGTACTTC